A selection of T cell receptor beta chains follows, all from one sample in a study of T and B cells in COVID-19 patients. TCRdb itself ran the multiplex PCR reads through MiXCR, one entry per CDR3 protein. The sample has some 1,200 distinct CDR3 sequences, 25% to 35% seen once. Sequencing input: blood. Receptors were obtained from a human donor with active COVID-19. Each CDR3 is given with its conserved first and last residue. A D gene is named only where the DNA matches it firmly. Some rows mark clone size as missing; the rest say once, few, many or name a class of expanded clone.

>TRBV10-3|15|TRBJ2-7|medium-sized|TRBD2
CAISEALTSGGEQYF
TGTGCCATCAGTGAGGCACTTACTAGCGGGGGGGAGCAGTACTTC
>TRBV15|12|TRBJ2-5|medium-sized|NA
CATSRVKETQYF
TGTGCCACCAGCAGAGTTAAAGAGACCCAGTACTTC
>TRBV9|15|TRBJ2-3|NA|NA
CASSVTQGSPDTQYF
TGTGCCAGCAGCGTAACCCAGGGGTCTCCAGATACGCAGTATTTT
>TRBV7-2|16|TRBJ2-5|NA|NA
CASSSGTHALGETQYF
TGTGCCAGCAGTTCCGGGACACACGCCTTAGGAGAGACCCAGTACTTC
>TRBV19|16|TRBJ2-3|NA|NA
CASSVRLSRYTDTQYF
TGTGCCAGTAGTGTCCGCCTTAGCAGATACACAGATACGCAGTATTTT
>TRBV29-1|13|TRBJ1-4|NA|NA
CSVRTLTNEKLFF
TGCAGCGTTAGGACCCTAACTAATGAAAAACTGTTTTTT
>TRBV4-3|17|TRBJ2-3|few|NA
CASSQEPNSLRTDTQYF
TGCGCCAGCAGCCAAGAACCGAACTCCCTTCGGACAGATACGCAGTATTTT
>TRBV9|14|TRBJ2-2|NA|NA
CASSVTWLTGELFF
TGTGCCAGCAGCGTAACCTGGCTCACCGGGGAGCTGTTTTTT
>TRBV30|10|TRBJ1-4|NA|NA
CAWSGRKLFF
TGTGCCTGGAGTGGCCGAAAACTGTTTTTT
>TRBV30|16|TRBJ2-5|large|TRBD2
CAWSPLRLAYQETQYF
TGTGCCTGGAGTCCATTGCGACTAGCGTACCAAGAGACCCAGTACTTC
>TRBV20-1|15|TRBJ2-7|NA|TRBD1
CSARAVTGGVGEQYF
TGCAGTGCTAGAGCGGTGACAGGGGGGGTGGGCGAGCAGTACTTC
>TRBV5-4|13|TRBJ2-7|large|NA
CASSWGTSGEQYF
TGTGCCAGCAGCTGGGGGACTTCGGGAGAGCAGTACTTC
>TRBV27|14|TRBJ2-3|once|TRBD2
CASSLAGGPDTQYF
TGTGCCAGCAGTCTAGCGGGAGGGCCAGATACGCAGTATTTT
>TRBV5-5|18|TRBJ2-3|medium-sized|TRBD2
CASSWGATSGGATDTQYF
TGTGCCAGCAGCTGGGGCGCTACTAGCGGGGGGGCAACAGATACGCAGTATTTT
>TRBV12-3/TRBV12-4|18|TRBJ2-1|large|TRBD2
CASTLSTSGTHSYNEQFF
TGTGCCAGCACCCTCTCGACTAGCGGGACACACTCCTACAATGAGCAGTTCTTC
>TRBV6-5|15|TRBJ1-5|medium-sized|TRBD1
CASSRRDSKDQPQHF
TGTGCCAGCAGCCGCCGGGACAGTAAGGATCAGCCCCAGCATTTT
>TRBV14|13|TRBJ1-5|NA|NA
CASSQTSNQPQHF
TGTGCCAGCAGCCAAACTAGCAATCAGCCCCAGCATTTT
>TRBV6-6|14|TRBJ1-2|medium-sized|TRBD1
CASSPTGQAYGYTF
TGTGCCAGCAGCCCCACGGGACAGGCTTATGGCTACACCTTC
>TRBV11-1|16|TRBJ1-5|NA|TRBD1
CASSQPQTGLNQPQHF
TGTGCCAGCAGCCAGCCCCAGACAGGGCTTAATCAGCCCCAGCATTTT
>TRBV29-1|18|TRBJ2-1|large|TRBD2
CSVDGQGLAGGRRNEQFF
TGCAGCGTTGATGGTCAGGGACTAGCGGGGGGGCGGCGGAATGAGCAGTTCTTC
>TRBV4-3|14|TRBJ2-2|medium-sized|NA
CASSHGGNTGELFF
TGCGCCAGCAGCCATGGCGGGAACACCGGGGAGCTGTTTTTT
>TRBV7-2|15|TRBJ1-5|NA|TRBD1
CASSANRGGYQPQHF
TGTGCCAGCAGCGCAAACAGGGGGGGTTATCAGCCCCAGCATTTT